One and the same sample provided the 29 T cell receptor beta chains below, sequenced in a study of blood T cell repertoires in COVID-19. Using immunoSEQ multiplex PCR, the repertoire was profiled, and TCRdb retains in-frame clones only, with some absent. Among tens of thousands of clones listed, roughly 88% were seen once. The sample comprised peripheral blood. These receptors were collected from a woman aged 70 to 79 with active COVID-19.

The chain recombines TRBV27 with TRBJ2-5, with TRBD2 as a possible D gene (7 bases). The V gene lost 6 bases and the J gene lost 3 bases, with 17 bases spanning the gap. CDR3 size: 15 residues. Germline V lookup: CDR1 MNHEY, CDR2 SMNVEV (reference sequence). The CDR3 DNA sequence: TGTGCCAGCAGCCCCCGGAGGGGGACTAAAGAGACCCAGTACTTC. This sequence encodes CASSPRRGTKETQYF.

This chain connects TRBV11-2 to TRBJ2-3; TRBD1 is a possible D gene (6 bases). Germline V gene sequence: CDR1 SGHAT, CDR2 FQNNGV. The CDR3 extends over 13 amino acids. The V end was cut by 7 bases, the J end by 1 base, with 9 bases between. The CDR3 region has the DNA TGTGCCAGCACAGGGGCCCGCACAGATACGCAGTATTTT. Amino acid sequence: CASTGARTDTQYF.

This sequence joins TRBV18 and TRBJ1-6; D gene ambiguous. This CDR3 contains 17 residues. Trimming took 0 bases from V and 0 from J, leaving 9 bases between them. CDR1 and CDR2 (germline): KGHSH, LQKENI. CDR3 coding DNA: TGTGCCAGCTCACCACCCTGGTCCAGCTCCTATAATTCACCCCTCCACTTT. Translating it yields CASSPPWSSSYNSPLHF.

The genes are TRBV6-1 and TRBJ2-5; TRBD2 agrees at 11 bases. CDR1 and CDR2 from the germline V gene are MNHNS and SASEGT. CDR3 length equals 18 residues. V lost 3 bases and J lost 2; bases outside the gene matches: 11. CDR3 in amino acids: CASSEAPTTSGVQETQYF. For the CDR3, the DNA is TGTGCCAGCAGTGAGGCACCGACGACTAGCGGGGTTCAAGAGACCCAGTACTTC.

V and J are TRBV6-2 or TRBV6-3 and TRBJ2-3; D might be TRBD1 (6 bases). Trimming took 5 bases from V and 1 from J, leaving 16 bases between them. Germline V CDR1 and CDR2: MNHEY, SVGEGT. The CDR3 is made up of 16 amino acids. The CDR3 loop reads CASSALNRVGTDTQYF. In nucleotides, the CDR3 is TGTGCCAGCAGTGCCCTTAACAGGGTCGGCACAGATACGCAGTATTTT.

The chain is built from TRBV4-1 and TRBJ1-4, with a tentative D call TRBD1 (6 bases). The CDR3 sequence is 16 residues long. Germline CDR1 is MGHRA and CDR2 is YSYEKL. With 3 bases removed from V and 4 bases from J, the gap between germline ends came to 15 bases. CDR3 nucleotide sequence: TGCGCCAGCAGCCAGGCCGGTGGGGGCATTAATGAAAAACTGTTTTTT. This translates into CASSQAGGGINEKLFF.

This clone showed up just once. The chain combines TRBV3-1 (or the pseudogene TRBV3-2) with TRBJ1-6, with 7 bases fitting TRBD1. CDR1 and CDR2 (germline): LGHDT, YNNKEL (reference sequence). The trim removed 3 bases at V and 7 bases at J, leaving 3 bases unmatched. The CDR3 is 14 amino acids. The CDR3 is CASSHWDSNSPLHF. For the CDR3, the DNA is TGTGCCAGCAGCCATTGGGACAGCAATTCACCCCTCCACTTT.

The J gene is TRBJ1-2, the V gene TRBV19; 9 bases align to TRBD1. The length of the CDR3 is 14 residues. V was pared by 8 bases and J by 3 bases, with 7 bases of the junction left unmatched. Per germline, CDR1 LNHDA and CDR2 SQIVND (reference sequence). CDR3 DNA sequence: TGTGCCAGTTCGCGGGACAGGGCCCACTATGGCTACACCTTC. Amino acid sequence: CASSRDRAHYGYTF.

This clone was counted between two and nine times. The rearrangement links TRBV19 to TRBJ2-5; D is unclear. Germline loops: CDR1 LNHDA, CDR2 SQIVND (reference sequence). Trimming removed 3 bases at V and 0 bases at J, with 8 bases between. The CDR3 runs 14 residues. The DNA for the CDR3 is TGTGCCAGTAGTATTTGGCTGGACCAAGAGACCCAGTACTTC. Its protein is CASSIWLDQETQYF.

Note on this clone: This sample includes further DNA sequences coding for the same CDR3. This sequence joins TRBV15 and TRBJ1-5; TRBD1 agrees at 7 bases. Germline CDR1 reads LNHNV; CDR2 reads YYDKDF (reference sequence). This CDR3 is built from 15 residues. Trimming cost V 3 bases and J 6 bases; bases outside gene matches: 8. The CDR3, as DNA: TGTGCCACCAGCAGGAGACAGGGAAGCGGTCAGCCCCAGCATTTT. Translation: CATSRRQGSGQPQHF.

The CDR3 region is CASSQAGQATGELFF. For the CDR3, the DNA is TGCGCCAGCAGCCAAGCCGGACAGGCAACCGGGGAGCTGTTTTTT. The chain links TRBV4-1 to TRBJ2-2, with 7 nucleotides matching TRBD1. Losses at the gene ends were 1 base for V and 5 bases for J; bases not matched to a gene: 4. This CDR3 is 15 amino acids long. CDR1 is MGHRA, CDR2 YSYEKL, per germline.

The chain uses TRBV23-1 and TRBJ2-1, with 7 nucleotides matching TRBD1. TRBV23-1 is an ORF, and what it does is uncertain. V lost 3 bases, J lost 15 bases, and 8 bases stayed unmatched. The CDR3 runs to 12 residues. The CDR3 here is CASSHRDRLLFF. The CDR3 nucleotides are TGCGCCAGCAGTCATCGGGACAGACTCTTGTTCTTC.

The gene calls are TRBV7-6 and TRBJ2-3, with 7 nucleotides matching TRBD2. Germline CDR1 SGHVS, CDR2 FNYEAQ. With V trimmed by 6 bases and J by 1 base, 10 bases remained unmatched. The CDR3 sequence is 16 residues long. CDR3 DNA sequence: TGTGCCAGCAGAACCACCCTAGCGGCTGGCACAGATACGCAGTATTTT. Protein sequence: CASRTTLAAGTDTQYF.

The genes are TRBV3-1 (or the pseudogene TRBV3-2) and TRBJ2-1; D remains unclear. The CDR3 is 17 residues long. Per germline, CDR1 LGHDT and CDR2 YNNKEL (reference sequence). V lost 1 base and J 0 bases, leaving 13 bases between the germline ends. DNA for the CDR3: TGTGCCAGCAGCCAAGTCTCCGGGTGGAGCTCCTACAATGAGCAGTTCTTC. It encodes CASSQVSGWSSYNEQFF.

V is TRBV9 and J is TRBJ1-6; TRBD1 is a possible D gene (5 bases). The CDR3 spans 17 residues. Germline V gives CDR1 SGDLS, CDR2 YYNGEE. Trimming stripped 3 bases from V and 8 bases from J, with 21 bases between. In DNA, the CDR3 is TGTGCCAGCAGCGCGCGGGGGTCCTTGGGATCCCATTCACCCCTCCACTTT. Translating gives CASSARGSLGSHSPLHF. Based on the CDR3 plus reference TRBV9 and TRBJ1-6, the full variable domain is DSGVTQTPKHLITATGQRVTLRCSPRSGDLSVYWYQQSLDQGLQFLIQYYNGEERAKGNILERFSAQQFPDLHSELNLSSLELGDSALYFCASSARGSLGSHSPLHFGNGTRLTVT.

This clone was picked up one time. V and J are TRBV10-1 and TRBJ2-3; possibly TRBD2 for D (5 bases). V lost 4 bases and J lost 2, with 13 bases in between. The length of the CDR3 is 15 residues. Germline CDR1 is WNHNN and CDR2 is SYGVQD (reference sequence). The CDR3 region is CASSGSSGFTDTQYF. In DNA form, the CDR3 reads TGCGCCAGCAGTGGATCGTCGGGATTCACAGATACGCAGTATTTT.

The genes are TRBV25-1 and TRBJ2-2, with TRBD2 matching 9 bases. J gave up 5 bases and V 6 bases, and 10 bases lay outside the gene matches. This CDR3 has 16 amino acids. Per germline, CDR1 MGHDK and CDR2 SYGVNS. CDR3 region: CASSYDSGGVTGELFF. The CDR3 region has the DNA TGTGCCAGCAGCTACGATAGCGGGGGTGTAACCGGGGAGCTGTTTTTT.

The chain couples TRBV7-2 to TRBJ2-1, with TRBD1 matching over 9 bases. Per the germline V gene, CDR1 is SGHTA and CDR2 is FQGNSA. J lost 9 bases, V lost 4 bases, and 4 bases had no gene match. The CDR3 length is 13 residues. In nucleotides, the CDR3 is TGTGCCAGCAGCTCACAGGGGGCCGGTGAGCAGTTCTTC. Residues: CASSSQGAGEQFF.

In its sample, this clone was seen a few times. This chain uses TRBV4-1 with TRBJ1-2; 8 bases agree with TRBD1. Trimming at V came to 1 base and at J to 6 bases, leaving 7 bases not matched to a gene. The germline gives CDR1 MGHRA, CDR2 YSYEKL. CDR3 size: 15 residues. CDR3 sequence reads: CASSQGQGIIDGYTF. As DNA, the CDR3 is TGCGCCAGCAGCCAAGGACAGGGGATAATCGATGGCTACACCTTC.

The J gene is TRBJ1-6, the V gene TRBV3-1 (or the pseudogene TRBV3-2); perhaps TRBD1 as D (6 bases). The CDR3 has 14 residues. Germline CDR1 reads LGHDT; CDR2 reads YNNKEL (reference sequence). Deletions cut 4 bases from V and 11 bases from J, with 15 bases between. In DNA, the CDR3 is TGTGCCAGCAGCCGCGGCAGGGGAGATACACCCCTCCACTTT. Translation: CASSRGRGDTPLHF.

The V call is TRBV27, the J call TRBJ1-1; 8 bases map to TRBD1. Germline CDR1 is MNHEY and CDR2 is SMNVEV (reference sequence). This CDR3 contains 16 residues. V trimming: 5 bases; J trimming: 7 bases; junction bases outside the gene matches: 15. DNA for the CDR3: TGTGCCAGCAGTCCGGACAGGGATGGGGTCCCCTATGAAGCTTTCTTT. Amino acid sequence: CASSPDRDGVPYEAFF.

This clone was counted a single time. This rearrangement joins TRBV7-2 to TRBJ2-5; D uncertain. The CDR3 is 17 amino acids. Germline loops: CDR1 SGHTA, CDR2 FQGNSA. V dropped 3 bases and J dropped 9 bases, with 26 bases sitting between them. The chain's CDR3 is CASSLTLETAPFGSQYF. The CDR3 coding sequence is TGTGCCAGCAGCTTGACCCTGGAGACGGCGCCCTTCGGGTCCCAGTACTTC.

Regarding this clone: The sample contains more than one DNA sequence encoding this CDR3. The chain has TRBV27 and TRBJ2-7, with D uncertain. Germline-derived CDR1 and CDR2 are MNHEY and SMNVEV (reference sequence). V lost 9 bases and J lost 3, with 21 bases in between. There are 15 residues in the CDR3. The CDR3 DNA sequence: TGTGCCAGTAGTACAGTGGCCCAGATAAGCTACGAGCAGTACTTC. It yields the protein CASSTVAQISYEQYF.

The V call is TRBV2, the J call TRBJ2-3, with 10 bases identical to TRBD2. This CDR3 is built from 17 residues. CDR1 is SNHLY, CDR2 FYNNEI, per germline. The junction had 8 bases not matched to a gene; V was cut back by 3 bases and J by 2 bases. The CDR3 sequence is CASSDKAGGPNTDTQYF. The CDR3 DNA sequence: TGTGCCAGCAGTGACAAAGCGGGGGGGCCAAACACAGATACGCAGTATTTT.

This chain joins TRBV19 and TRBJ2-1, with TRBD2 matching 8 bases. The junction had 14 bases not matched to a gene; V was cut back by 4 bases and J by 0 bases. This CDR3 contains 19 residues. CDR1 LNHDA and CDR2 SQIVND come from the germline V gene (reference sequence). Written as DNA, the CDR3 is TGTGCCAGTAGTACGTGGGGGCTAGCGGGTGATAGCTCCTACAATGAGCAGTTCTTC. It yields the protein CASSTWGLAGDSSYNEQFF.

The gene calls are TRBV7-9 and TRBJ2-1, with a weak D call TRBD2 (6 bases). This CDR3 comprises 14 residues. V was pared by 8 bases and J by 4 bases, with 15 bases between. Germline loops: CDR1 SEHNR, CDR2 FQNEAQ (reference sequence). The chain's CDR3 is CASSGERSYNEQFF. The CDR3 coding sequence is TGTGCCAGCTCGGGGGAGCGGAGTTACAATGAGCAGTTCTTC.

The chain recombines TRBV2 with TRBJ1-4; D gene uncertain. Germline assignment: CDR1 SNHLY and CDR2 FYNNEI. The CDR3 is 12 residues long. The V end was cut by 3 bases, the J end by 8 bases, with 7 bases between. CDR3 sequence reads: CASSDLTEKLFF. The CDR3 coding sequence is TGTGCCAGCAGTGACCTTACAGAAAAACTGTTTTTT. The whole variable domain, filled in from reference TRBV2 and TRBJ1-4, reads EPEVTQTPSHQVTQMGQEVILRCVPISNHLYFYWYRQILGQKVEFLVSFYNNEISEKSEIFDDQFSVERPDGSNFTLKIRSTKLEDSAMYFCASSDLTEKLFFGSGTQLSVL.

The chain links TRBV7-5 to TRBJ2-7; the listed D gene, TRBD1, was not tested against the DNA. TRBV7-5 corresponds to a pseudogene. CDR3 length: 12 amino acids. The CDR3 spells CARSFSAYEQYF. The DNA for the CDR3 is TGTGCCAGAAGCTTCTCAGCCTACGAGCAGTACTTC.

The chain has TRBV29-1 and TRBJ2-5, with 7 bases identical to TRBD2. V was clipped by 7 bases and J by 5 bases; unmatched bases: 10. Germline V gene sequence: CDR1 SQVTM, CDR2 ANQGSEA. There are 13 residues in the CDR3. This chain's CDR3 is CSGTSILAETQYF. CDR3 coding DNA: TGCAGCGGAACGTCGATACTAGCGGAGACCCAGTACTTC. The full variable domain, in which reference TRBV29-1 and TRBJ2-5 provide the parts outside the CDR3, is SAVISQKPSRDICQRGTSLTIQCQVDSQVTMMFWYRQQPGQSLTLIATANQGSEATYESGFVIDKFPISRPNLTFSTLTVSNMSPEDSSIYLCSGTSILAETQYFGPGTRLLVL.